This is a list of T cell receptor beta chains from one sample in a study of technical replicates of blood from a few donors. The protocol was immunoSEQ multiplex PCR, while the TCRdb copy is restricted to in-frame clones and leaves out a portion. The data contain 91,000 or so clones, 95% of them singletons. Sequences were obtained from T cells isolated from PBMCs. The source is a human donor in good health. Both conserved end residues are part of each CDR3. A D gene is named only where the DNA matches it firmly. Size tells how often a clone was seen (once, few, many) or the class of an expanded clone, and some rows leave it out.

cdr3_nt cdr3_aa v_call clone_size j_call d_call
TGCGCCAGCAGCTTGGTAGGGACTAGCGGGGGGGCCGCTGAGCAGTTCTTC CASSLVGTSGGAAEQFF TRBV5-1 - TRBJ2-1 TRBD2
TGTGCCAGCACTCCCGTGGCGTGGGACAGGTACACAGATACGCAGTATTTT CASTPVAWDRYTDTQYF TRBV2 - TRBJ2-3 TRBD1
TGTGCCAGCAGCCTGCCGGGACAGGGGGCCTACGAGCAGTACTTC CASSLPGQGAYEQYF TRBV5-4 - TRBJ2-7 TRBD1
TGTGCCAGCAGTTTATCGGGCCAGGGCCTAGGAATGAACACCGGGGAGCTGTTTTTT CASSLSGQGLGMNTGELFF TRBV27 - TRBJ2-2 -
TGTGCCAGCAGTTTCCGACAGGGGCACACTGAAGCTTTCTTT CASSFRQGHTEAFF TRBV6-5 - TRBJ1-1 TRBD1
TGCGCCAGCAGCCTCCAGCGGGGGGAAAATATGTGGACCCAGTACTTC CASSLQRGENMWTQYF TRBV5-1 - TRBJ2-5 TRBD2
TGTGCCACCAGGGCGGGAAGGGTTTTTAACTTATACCAAGAGACCCAGTACTTC CATRAGRVFNLYQETQYF TRBV15 - TRBJ2-5 -
TGCAGCGTTCTGCGGGGGGCGAACACCGGGGAGCTGTTTTTT CSVLRGANTGELFF TRBV29-1 - TRBJ2-2 TRBD2
TGTGCCAGTACGGGGTCCACAGATACGCAGTATTTT CASTGSTDTQYF TRBV6-6 - TRBJ2-3 -
TGCGCCAGCAGCTTGGTAACCGGGACAGGGAACGAGCAGTACTTC CASSLVTGTGNEQYF TRBV5-1 - TRBJ2-7 TRBD1
TGTGCCAGCAGTTCCTACAGGGGGGATGAAAAACTGTTTTTT CASSSYRGDEKLFF TRBV27 - TRBJ1-4 TRBD1
TGTGCCAGCAGCTTAGTTTCCGGGTTAAGCACAGATACGCAGTATTTT CASSLVSGLSTDTQYF TRBV11-2 - TRBJ2-3 -
TGCGCCAGCGACACCACAGGGGAGGTTCGCGAGCAGTACTTC CASDTTGEVREQYF TRBV5-1 once TRBJ2-7 -